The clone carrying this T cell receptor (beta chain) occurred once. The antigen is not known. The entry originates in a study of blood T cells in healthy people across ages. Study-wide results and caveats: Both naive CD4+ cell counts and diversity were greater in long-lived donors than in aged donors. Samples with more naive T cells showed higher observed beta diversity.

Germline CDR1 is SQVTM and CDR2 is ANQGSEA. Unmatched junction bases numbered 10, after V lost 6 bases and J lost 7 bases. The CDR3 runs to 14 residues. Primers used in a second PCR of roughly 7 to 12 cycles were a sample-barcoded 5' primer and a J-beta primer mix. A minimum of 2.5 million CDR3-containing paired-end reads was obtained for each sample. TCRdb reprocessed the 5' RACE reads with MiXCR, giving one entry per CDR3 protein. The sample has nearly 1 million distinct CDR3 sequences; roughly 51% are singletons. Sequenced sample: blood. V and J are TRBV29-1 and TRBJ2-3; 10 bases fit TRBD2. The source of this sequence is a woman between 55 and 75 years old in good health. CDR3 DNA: TGCAGCGTCCAACTAGCGGGGAACATGTATACGCAGTATTTT. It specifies CSVQLAGNMYTQYF.